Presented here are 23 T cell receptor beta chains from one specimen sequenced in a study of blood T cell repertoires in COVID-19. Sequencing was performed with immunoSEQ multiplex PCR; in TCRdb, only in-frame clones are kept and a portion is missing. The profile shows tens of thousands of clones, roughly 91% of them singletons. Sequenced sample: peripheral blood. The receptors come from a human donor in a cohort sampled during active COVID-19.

The CDR3 nucleotides are TGTGCCAGCAGTGAATCCCCTAGAACTAGAACCTACGAGCAGTACTTC. This gives the protein CASSESPRTRTYEQYF. The genes are TRBV25-1 and TRBJ2-7, with a possible D match to TRBD2 (5 bases). The CDR3 totals 16 residues. Trimming cost V 1 base and J 2 bases, with 15 bases left between them. Germline V gene data show CDR1 as MGHDK and CDR2 as SYGVNS.

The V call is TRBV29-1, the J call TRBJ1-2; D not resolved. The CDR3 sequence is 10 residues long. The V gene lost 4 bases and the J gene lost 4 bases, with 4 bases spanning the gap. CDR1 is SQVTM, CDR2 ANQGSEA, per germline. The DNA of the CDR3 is TGCAGCGTTGCGAGCTATGGCTACACCTTC. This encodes CSVASYGYTF.

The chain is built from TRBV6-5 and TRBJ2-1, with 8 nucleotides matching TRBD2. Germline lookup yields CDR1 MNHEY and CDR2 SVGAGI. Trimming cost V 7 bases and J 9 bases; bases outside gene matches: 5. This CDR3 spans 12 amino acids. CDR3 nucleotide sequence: TGTGCCAGCAAGCGGGAGAGGAGTGAGCAGTTCTTC. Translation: CASKRERSEQFF.

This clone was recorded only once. CDR3 in DNA: TGTGCAGTTCACCAGTCCTATGGCTACACCTTC. Protein product: CAVHQSYGYTF. V usage is TRBV6-5 and J usage is TRBJ1-2; no definite D call. The CDR3 runs 11 residues. Looked up from germline, CDR1 is MNHEY and CDR2 is SVGAGI.

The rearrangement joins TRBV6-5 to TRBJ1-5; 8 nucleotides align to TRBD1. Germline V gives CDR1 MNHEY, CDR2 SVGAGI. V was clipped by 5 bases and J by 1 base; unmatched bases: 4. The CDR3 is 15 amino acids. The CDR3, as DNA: TGTGCCAGCAGTCGACAGGGGACCAGCAATCAGCCCCAGCATTTT. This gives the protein CASSRQGTSNQPQHF.

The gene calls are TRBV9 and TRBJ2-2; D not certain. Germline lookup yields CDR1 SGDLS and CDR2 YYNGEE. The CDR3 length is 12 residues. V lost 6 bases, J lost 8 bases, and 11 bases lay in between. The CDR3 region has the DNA TGTGCCAGCACCCGGGTCACGGGGGAGCTGTTTTTT. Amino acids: CASTRVTGELFF.

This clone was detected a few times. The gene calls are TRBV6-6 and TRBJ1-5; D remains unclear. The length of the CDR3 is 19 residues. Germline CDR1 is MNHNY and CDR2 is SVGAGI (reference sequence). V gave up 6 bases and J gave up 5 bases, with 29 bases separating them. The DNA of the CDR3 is TGTGCCAGCAGCTTACTAGATTTTGTGGTAGTCAGGCTTTATCAGCCCCAGCATTTT. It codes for CASSLLDFVVVRLYQPQHF.

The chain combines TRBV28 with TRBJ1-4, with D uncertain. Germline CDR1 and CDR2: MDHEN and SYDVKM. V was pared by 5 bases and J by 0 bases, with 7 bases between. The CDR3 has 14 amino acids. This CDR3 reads CASSGGTTNEKLFF. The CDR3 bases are TGTGCCAGCAGTGGAGGAACAACTAATGAAAAACTGTTTTTT. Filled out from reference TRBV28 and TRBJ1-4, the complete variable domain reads DVKVTQSSRYLVKRTGEKVFLECVQDMDHENMFWYRQDPGLGLRLIYFSYDVKMKEKGDIPEGYSVSREKKERFSLILESASTNQTSMYLCASSGGTTNEKLFFGSGTQLSVL.

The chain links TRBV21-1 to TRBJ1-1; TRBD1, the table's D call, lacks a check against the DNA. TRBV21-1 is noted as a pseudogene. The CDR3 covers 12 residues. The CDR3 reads CASVGAAAEAFF. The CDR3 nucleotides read TGTGCCAGCGTAGGGGCTGCGGCTGAAGCTTTCTTT.

The DNA for the CDR3 is TGTGCCTGGTCGCTATTAGGGGGCCCCAGCGGGGAGCTGTTTTTT. Translation: CAWSLLGGPSGELFF. The genes are TRBV30 and TRBJ2-2; 7 bases are a match to TRBD1. The J segment lost 7 bases and the V segment lost 5 bases, leaving 13 bases of the junction unmatched. The germline V gene has CDR1 GTSNPN and CDR2 SVGIG (reference sequence). The CDR3 has 15 residues.

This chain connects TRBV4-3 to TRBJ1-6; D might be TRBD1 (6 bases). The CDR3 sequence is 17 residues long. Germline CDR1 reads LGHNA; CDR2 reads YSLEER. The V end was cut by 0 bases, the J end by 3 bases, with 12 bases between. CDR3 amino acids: CASSQDPIGGYNSPLHF. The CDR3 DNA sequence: TGCGCCAGCAGCCAAGACCCCATAGGGGGCTATAATTCACCCCTCCACTTT.

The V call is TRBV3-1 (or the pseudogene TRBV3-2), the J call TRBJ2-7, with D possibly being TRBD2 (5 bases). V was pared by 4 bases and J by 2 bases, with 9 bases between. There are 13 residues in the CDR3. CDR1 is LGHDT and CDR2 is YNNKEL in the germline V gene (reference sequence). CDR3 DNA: TGTGCCAGCAGCCGTCCGGGGACCTACGAGCAGTACTTC. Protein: CASSRPGTYEQYF.

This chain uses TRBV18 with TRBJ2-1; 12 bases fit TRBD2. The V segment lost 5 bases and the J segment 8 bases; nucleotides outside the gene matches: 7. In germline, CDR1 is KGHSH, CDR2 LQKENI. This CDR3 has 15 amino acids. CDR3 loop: CASSAASGGAHEQFF. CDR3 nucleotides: TGTGCCAGCTCAGCGGCTAGCGGGGGGGCCCATGAGCAGTTCTTC.

CDR3 region: CASKEPGRTGDTQYF. CDR3 nucleotides: TGTGCCAGCAAGGAACCCGGGAGGACCGGGGATACGCAGTATTTT. V is TRBV28 and J is TRBJ2-3, with TRBD2 matching 7 bases. The CDR3 is made up of 15 amino acids. Unmatched junction bases numbered 13, after V lost 7 bases and J lost 6 bases. Germline V gene data show CDR1 as MDHEN and CDR2 as SYDVKM.

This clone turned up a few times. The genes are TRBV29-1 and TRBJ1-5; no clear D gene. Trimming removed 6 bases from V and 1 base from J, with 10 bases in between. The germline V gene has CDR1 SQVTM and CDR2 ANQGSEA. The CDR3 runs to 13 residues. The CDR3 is CSVMTQSNQPQHF. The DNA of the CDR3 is TGCAGCGTAATGACACAGAGCAATCAGCCCCAGCATTTT.

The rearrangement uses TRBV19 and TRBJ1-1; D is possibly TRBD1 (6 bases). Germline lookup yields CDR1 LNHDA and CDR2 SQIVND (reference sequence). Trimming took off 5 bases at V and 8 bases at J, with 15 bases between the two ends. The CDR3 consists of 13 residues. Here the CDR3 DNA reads TGTGCCAGTAGTCCTTACTCGACAGGCGAAGCTTTCTTT. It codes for CASSPYSTGEAFF.

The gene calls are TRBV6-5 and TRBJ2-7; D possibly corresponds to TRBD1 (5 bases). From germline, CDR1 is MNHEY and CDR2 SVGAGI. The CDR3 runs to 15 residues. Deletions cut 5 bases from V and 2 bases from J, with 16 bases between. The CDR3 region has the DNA TGTGCCAGCAGTCTGAACAGGCCTTCGACCTACGAGCAGTACTTC. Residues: CASSLNRPSTYEQYF.

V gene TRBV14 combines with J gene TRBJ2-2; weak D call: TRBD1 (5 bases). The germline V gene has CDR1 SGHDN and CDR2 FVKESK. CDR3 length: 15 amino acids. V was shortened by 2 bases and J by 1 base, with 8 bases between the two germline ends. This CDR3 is CASSQSRVNTGELFF. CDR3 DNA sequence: TGTGCCAGCAGCCAATCCAGGGTGAACACCGGGGAGCTGTTTTTT.

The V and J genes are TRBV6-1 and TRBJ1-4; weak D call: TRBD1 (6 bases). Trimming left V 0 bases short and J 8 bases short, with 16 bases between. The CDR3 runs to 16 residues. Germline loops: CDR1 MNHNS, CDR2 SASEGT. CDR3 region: CASSEALRGAREKLFF. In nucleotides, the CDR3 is TGTGCCAGCAGTGAAGCGCTTCGGGGGGCACGGGAAAAACTGTTTTTT.

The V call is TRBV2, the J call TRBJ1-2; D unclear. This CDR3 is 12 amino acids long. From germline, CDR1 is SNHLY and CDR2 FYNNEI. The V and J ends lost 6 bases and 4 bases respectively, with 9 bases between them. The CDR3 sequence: CASRTGGYGYTF. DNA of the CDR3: TGTGCCAGCAGGACCGGCGGCTATGGCTACACCTTC. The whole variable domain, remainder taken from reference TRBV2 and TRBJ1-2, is EPEVTQTPSHQVTQMGQEVILRCVPISNHLYFYWYRQILGQKVEFLVSFYNNEISEKSEIFDDQFSVERPDGSNFTLKIRSTKLEDSAMYFCASRTGGYGYTFGSGTRLTVV.

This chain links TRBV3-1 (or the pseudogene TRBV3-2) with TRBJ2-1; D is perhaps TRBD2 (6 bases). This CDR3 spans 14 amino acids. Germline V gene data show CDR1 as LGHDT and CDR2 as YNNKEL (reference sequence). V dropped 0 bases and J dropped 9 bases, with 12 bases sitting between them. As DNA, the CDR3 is TGTGCCAGCAGCCAAGATCACGGGAGAGGTGAGCAGTTCTTC. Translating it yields CASSQDHGRGEQFF.

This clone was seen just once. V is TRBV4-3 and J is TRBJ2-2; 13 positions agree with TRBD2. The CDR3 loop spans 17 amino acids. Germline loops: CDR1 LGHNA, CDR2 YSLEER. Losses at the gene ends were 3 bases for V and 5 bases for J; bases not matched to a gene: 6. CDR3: CASSQELAGGPTGELFF. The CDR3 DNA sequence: TGCGCCAGCAGCCAGGAACTAGCGGGGGGGCCAACCGGGGAGCTGTTTTTT.

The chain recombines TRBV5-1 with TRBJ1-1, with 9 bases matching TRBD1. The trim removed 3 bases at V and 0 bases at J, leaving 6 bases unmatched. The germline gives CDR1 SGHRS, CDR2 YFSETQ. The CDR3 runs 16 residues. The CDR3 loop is CASSSGGTGMNTEAFF. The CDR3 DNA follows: TGCGCCAGCAGCTCCGGGGGGACAGGGATGAACACTGAAGCTTTCTTT. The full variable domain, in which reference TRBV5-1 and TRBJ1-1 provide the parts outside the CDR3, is KAGVTQTPRYLIKTRGQQVTLSCSPISGHRSVSWYQQTPGQGLQFLFEYFSETQRNKGNFPGRFSGRQFSNSRSEMNVSTLELGDSALYLCASSSGGTGMNTEAFFGQGTRLTVV.